This T cell receptor beta chain stems from a study of T-cell memory formation after mild COVID-19. Across the study: Largely donor-specific TCR clusters were found. The study, taken as a whole, reports: There was a balanced CD4/CD8 profile in clones contracting day 15 to 85, and later expanders leaned CD4+. Contracting CD8+ clones were enriched in EMRA, CD4+ mainly in CM and EM.

On this clonotype: Its antigen is unknown.

TCRdb independently ran MiXCR on the 5' RACE reads; one entry per CDR3 protein. This table has about 540,000 distinct CDR3 sequences, roughly 20% appearing once. The CDR3 extends over 15 amino acids. In germline, CDR1 is MNHEY, CDR2 SVGAGI. Losses at the gene ends were 4 bases for V and 5 bases for J; bases not matched to a gene: 4. Sequences were obtained from PBMCs or a T cell subset sorted from them (not recorded which). The receptor's source is an adult woman who had mild COVID-19 (a few samples of this study predate the infection). Cell type and time point are not known. The rearrangement uses TRBV6-5 and TRBJ2-1, with 11 bases that match TRBD2. The CDR3 DNA sequence: TGTGCCAGCAGTTCATCGGGACTAGCGGACAATGAGCAGTTCTTC. It translates to CASSSSGLADNEQFF.